This is a list of T cell receptor beta chains from one sample in a study of blood T cell repertoires in COVID-19. Data came from immunoSEQ multiplex PCR; TCRdb stores just in-frame clones and leaves some out. The sample lists about 46,000 clones; about 89% were seen once. The sample consisted of peripheral blood. The receptor set was obtained from a human donor in a cohort sampled during active COVID-19. Each CDR3 is given with its conserved first and last residue. D genes are given only for firm matches. A row's size may be missing; if present it is once, few, many or a size class.

v_call	cdr3_length	clone_size	d_call	j_call	cdr3_nt	cdr3_aa
TRBV28	14	once	TRBD1	TRBJ2-5	TGTGCCAGCAGTACGCAGGGGGCGCGAGAGACCCAGTACTTC	CASSTQGARETQYF
TRBV12-5	13	few	.	TRBJ2-7	TGTGCTAGTGGTTTGGGCGACGGGTACGAGCAGTACTTC	CASGLGDGYEQYF
TRBV10-1	14	once	.	TRBJ1-3	TGCGCCAGCAAAAAGGGGTCTAGTGGAAACACCATATATTTT	CASKKGSSGNTIYF
TRBV4-1	16	.	TRBD2	TRBJ2-1	TGCGCCAGCAGCCAATGGGGCGGGAGCTCCTACAATGAGCAGTTCTTC	CASSQWGGSSYNEQFF
TRBV5-1	15	.	.	TRBJ2-7	TGCGCCAGCAGCTTGGGTGGCGGAAGCTCCTACGAGCAGTACTTC	CASSLGGGSSYEQYF
TRBV5-6	16	.	TRBD2	TRBJ2-7	TGTGCCAGCAGCTTGGGCGGGCGGGGGATCCTTTGGGAGCAGTACTTC	CASSLGGRGILWEQYF
TRBV4-3	15	.	TRBD1	TRBJ1-6	TGCGCCAGCAGCCAAGGGGACAGGGGAATTTCACCCCTCCACTTT	CASSQGDRGISPLHF
TRBV7-9	14	.	TRBD1	TRBJ2-7	TGTGCCAGCAGCTTAGGACAGGGAATGGTGGAGCAGTACTTC	CASSLGQGMVEQYF
TRBV29-1	13	.	.	TRBJ1-2	TGCAGCGCTCCCGTGGCAGGGATTGGTGGCTACACCTTC	CSAPVAGIGGYTF
TRBV7-2	14	.	TRBD1	TRBJ1-5	TGTGCCAGCAGCCTATGGACAGGGGATCAGCCCCAGCATTTT	CASSLWTGDQPQHF
TRBV27	13	many	TRBD1	TRBJ2-1	TGTGCCAGTGGACAGGGGGGAGGTGGTGAGCAGTTCTTC	CASGQGGGGEQFF
TRBV7-9	19	.	TRBD2	TRBJ2-7	TGTGCCAGCAGCTTAGTAGATCAGGGTAGCGGGAGGATCTCCTACGAGCAGTACTTC	CASSLVDQGSGRISYEQYF
TRBV19	13	.	.	TRBJ2-5	TGTGCCAGTAGTATACTAGCGTGGGAGACCCAGTACTTC	CASSILAWETQYF
TRBV19	13	.	TRBD1	TRBJ2-7	TGTGCCAGTAGCCTCGCAGGGGGCCACGAGCAGTACTTC	CASSLAGGHEQYF
TRBV6-4	14	few	.	TRBJ1-5	TGTGCCAGCAGTGACGGGTCAGGGAATCAGCCCCAGCATTTT	CASSDGSGNQPQHF
TRBV3-1/TRBV3-2	15	.	.	TRBJ1-1	TGTGCCAGCAGCCAAGATAGTCGGGGTTTACCTGAAGCTTTCTTT	CASSQDSRGLPEAFF
TRBV13	17	.	TRBD2	TRBJ2-7	TGTGCCAGCAGCTTAGGTTGGACTAGCGGGGGGAGCTACGAGCAGTACTTC	CASSLGWTSGGSYEQYF
TRBV9	13	.	.	TRBJ2-3	TGTGCCAGCAGCGCAAGGGAGACAGATACGCAGTATTTT	CASSARETDTQYF
TRBV9	13	.	.	TRBJ2-2	TGTGCCAGCAGAGGGAGTGGCACCGGGGAGCTGTTTTTT	CASRGSGTGELFF
TRBV10-3	16	few	TRBD2	TRBJ2-3	TGTGCCATCGGTAATGTACTAGCGGGTACCACAGATACGCAGTATTTT	CAIGNVLAGTTDTQYF
TRBV7-9	15	.	.	TRBJ2-5	TGTGCCAGCAGCCAACTTGGGTCTAACGGGGAGACCCAGTACTTC	CASSQLGSNGETQYF
TRBV7-2	17	once	.	TRBJ2-7	TGTGCCAGCAGCTTAGAACCCCCGGGAGTGGTCCCATACGAGCAGTACTTC	CASSLEPPGVVPYEQYF
TRBV10-3	11	once	.	TRBJ1-2	TGTGCCATCAGTGAGGAGGCTGGCTACACCTTC	CAISEEAGYTF
TRBV6-5	15	.	TRBD1	TRBJ1-2	TGTGCCAGCAGCCAGACAGGGGAAAGAATCCATGGCTACACCTTC	CASSQTGERIHGYTF
TRBV7-2	18	.	TRBD2	TRBJ2-3	TGTGCCAGCAGCTTACGCTTTAGCGGGGGGCCGCTGGGAGATACGCAGTATTTT	CASSLRFSGGPLGDTQYF